This TCR beta chain was sequenced for a study of cytomegalovirus exposure and HLA in healthy donors. Whole-study findings and limits: Associated with cytomegalovirus, according to the listing, were some 180 TCR beta chains.

The germline gives CDR1 SGDLS, CDR2 YYNGEE. There are 13 residues in the CDR3. Trimming cost V 0 bases and J 7 bases, with 10 bases left between them. Points on this clone: Antigen unknown. This sample includes further DNA sequences coding for the same CDR3.

Primers included in the PCR were 60 Vbeta and 13 Jbeta primers. TCRdb's table, derived via immunoSEQ multiplex PCR, lists solely in-frame clones and lacks some. The sample holds about 170,000 clones, around three quarters seen once. The material sequenced was PBMCs. This chain uses TRBV9 with TRBJ2-5; the D gene is possibly TRBD1 (6 bases). The receptor comes from a woman aged 30 to 39 in good health and CMV-seropositive. The CDR3 DNA follows: TGTGCCAGCAGCGTAGTGGGGGCTGGGACCCAGTACTTC. Translation gives CASSVVGAGTQYF. The complete variable domain, with remaining parts taken from reference TRBV9 and TRBJ2-5, reads DSGVTQTPKHLITATGQRVTLRCSPRSGDLSVYWYQQSLDQGLQFLIQYYNGEERAKGNILERFSAQQFPDLHSELNLSSLELGDSALYFCASSVVGAGTQYFGPGTRLLVL.